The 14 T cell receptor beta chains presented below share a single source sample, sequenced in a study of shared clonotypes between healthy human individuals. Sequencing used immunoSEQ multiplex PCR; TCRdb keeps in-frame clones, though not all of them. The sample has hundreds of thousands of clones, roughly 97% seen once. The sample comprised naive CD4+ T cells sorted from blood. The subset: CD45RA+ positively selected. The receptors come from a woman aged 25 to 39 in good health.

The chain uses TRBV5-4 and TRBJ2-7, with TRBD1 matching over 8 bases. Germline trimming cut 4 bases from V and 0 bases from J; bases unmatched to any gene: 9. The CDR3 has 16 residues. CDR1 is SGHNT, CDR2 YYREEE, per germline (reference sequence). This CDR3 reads CASSGQGFWSSYEQYF. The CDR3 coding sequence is TGTGCCAGCAGCGGACAGGGTTTTTGGAGCTCCTACGAGCAGTACTTC. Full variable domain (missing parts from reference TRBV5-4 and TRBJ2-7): ETGVTQSPTHLIKTRGQQVTLRCSSQSGHNTVSWYQQALGQGPQFIFQYYREEENGRGNFPPRFSGLQFPNYSSELNVNALELDDSALYLCASSGQGFWSSYEQYFGPGTRLTVT.

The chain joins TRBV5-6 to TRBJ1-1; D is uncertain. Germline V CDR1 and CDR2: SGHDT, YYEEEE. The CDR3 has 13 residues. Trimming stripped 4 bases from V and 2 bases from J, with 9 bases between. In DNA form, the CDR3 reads TGTGCCAGCAGCATCGGGAGTAACACTGAAGCTTTCTTT. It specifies CASSIGSNTEAFF. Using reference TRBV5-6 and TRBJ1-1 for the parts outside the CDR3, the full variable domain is DAGVTQSPTHLIKTRGQQVTLRCSPKSGHDTVSWYQQALGQGPQFIFQYYEEEERQRGNFPDRFSGHQFPNYSSELNVNALLLGDSALYLCASSIGSNTEAFFGQGTRLTVV.

For the CDR3, the DNA is TGTGCCAGCAGCGGACAGGGGGCACCCTTCTATGGCTACACCTTC. As protein: CASSGQGAPFYGYTF. The rearrangement joins TRBV5-6 to TRBJ1-2; 11 bases are shared with TRBD1. The germline gives CDR1 SGHDT, CDR2 YYEEEE. With V trimmed by 4 bases and J by 4 bases, 6 bases remained unmatched. The CDR3 is made up of 15 amino acids.

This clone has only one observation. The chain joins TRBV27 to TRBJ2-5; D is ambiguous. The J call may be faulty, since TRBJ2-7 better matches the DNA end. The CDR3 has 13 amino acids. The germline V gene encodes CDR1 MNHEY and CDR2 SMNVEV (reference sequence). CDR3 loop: CASSLQADYEQYF. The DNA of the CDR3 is TGTGCCAGCAGTTTACAGGCCGATTACGAGCAGTACTTC.

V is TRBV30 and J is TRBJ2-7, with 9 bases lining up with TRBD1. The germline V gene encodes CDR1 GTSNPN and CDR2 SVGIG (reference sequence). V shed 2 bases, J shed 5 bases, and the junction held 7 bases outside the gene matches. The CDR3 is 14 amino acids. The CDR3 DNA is TGTGCCTGGAGTTATGGGACAGGGTTCCACGAGCAGTACTTC. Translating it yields CAWSYGTGFHEQYF.

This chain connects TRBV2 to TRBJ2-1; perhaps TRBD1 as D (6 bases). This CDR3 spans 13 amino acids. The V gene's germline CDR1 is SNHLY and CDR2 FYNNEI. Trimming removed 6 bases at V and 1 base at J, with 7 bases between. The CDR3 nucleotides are TGTGCCAGCAGGGACAGTTCCTACAATGAGCAGTTCTTC. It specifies CASRDSSYNEQFF.

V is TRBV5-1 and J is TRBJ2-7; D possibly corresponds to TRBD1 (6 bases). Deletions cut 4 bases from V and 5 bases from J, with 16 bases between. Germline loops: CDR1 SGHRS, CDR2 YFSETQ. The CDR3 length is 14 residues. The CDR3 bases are TGCGCCAGCAGCCTGAGAACAGGGTCCCACGAGCAGTACTTC. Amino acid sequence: CASSLRTGSHEQYF.

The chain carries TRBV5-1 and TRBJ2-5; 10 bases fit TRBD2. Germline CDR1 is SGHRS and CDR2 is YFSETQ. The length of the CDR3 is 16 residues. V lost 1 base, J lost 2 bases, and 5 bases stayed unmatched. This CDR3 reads CASSLSGLAVQETQYF. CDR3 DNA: TGCGCCAGCAGCTTGAGTGGACTAGCGGTACAAGAGACCCAGTACTTC. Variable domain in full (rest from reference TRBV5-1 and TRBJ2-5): KAGVTQTPRYLIKTRGQQVTLSCSPISGHRSVSWYQQTPGQGLQFLFEYFSETQRNKGNFPGRFSGRQFSNSRSEMNVSTLELGDSALYLCASSLSGLAVQETQYFGPGTRLLVL.

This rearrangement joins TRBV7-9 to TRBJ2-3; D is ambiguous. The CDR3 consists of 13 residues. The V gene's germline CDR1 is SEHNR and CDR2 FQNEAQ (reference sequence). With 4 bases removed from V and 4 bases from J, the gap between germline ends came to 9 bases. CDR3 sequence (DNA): TGTGCCAGCAGCTACATAGCAGCAGATACGCAGTATTTT. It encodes CASSYIAADTQYF.

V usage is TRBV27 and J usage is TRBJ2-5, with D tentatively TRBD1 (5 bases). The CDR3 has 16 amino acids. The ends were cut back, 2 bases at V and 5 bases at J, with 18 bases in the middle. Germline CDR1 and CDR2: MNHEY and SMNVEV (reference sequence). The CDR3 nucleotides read TGTGCCAGCAGTTTAAGGCTGCGCCAGGGATATGAGACCCAGTACTTC. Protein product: CASSLRLRQGYETQYF.

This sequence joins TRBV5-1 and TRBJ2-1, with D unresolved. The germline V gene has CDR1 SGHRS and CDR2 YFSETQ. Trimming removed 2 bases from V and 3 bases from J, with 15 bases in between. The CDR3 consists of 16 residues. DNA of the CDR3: TGCGCCAGCAGCTTATCCCTCGACTTTCGCTACAATGAGCAGTTCTTC. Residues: CASSLSLDFRYNEQFF.

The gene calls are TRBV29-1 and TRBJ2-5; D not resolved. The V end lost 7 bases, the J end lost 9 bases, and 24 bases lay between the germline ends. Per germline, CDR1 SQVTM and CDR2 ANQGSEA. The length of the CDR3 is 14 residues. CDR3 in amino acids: CSAPDPRAGEAQYF. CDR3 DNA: TGCAGCGCCCCCGACCCACGAGCCGGTGAGGCCCAGTACTTC.

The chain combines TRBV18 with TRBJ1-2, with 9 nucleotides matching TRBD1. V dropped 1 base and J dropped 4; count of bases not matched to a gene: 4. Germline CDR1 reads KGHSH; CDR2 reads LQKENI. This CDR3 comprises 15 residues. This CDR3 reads CASSPLGQGTYGYTF. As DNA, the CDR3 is TGTGCCAGCTCACCACTAGGACAGGGGACCTATGGCTACACCTTC.

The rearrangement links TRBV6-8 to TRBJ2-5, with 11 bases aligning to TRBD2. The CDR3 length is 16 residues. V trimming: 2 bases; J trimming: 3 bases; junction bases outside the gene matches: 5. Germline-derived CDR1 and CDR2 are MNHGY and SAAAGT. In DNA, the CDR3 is TGTGCCAGCAGTTACCATCGACTAGCGGGGAAAGAGACCCAGTACTTC. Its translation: CASSYHRLAGKETQYF.